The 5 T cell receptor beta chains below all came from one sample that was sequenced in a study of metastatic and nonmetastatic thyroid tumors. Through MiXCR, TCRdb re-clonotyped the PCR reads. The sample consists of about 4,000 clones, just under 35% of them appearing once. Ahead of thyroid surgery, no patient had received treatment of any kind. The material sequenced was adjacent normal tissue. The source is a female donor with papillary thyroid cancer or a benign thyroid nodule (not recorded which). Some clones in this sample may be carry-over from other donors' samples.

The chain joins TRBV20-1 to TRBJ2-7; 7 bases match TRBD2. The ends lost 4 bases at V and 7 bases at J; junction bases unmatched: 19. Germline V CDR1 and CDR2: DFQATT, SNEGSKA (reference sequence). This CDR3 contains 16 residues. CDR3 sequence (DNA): TGCAGTGCTACTGGCCAGCGGGACTTAATCGAGCGAGAGCAGTACTTC. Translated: CSATGQRDLIEREQYF.

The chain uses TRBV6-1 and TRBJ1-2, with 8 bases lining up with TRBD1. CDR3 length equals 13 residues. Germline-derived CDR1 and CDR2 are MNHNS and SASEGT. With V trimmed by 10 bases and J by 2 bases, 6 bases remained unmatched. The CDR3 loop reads CAILDRGNYGYTF. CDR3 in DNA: TGTGCCATTCTCGACAGGGGAAACTATGGCTACACCTTC.

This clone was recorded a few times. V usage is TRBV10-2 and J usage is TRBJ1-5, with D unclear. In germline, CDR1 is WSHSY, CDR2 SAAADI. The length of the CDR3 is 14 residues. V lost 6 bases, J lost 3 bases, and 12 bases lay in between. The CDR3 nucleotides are TGCGCCAGCAGCATCGCAGGAGACAATCAGCCCCAGCATTTT. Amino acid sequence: CASSIAGDNQPQHF.

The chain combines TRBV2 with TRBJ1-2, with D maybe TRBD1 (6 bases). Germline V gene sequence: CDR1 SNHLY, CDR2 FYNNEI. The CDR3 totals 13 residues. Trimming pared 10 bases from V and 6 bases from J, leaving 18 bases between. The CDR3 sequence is CATRGGASDGYTF. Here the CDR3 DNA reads TGTGCCACGAGGGGGGGCGCGTCTGATGGCTACACCTTC.

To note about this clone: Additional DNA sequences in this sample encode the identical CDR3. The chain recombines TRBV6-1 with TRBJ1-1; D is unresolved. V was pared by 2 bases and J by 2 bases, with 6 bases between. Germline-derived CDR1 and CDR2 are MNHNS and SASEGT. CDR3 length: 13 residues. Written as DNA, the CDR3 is TGTGCCAGCAGTGAATACGGCAACACTGAAGCTTTCTTT. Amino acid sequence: CASSEYGNTEAFF.